The rows below give T cell receptor beta chains drawn from one sample of a study of human T cells and chemical hapten exposure. One entry per CDR3 protein results from TCRdb running MiXCR on the 5' RACE reads. The repertoire holds about 140,000 distinct CDR3 sequences, with 4.1% as singletons. These TCRs come from a female donor in good health. The CDR3 runs from the conserved cysteine through the conserved F or W. D genes are given only for firm matches. Size values are once, few and many counts, or a class for expanded clones, and some rows have none.

J | V | D | size | CDR3 | DNA
TRBJ2-2 | TRBV6-1 | TRBD1 | few | CASRDRQGANTGELFF | TGTGCCAGCAGAGATAGACAGGGGGCGAACACCGGGGAGCTGTTTTTT
TRBJ1-1 | TRBV13 | TRBD1 | NA | CASLGTGGRTEAFF | TGTGCCAGCTTGGGGACAGGGGGCAGGACTGAAGCTTTCTTT
TRBJ1-1 | TRBV6-2/TRBV6-3 | NA | many | CATLGVLGRTEAFF | TGTGCCACCTTAGGGGTTCTGGGGCGGACTGAAGCTTTCTTT
TRBJ1-6 | TRBV5-6 | NA | many | CASTRTANNSPLHF | TGTGCCAGCACTAGGACAGCCAATAATTCACCCCTCCACTTT
TRBJ2-2 | TRBV20-1 | TRBD2 | NA | CSARPTSEAGELFF | TGCAGTGCTAGACCGACTAGCGAAGCCGGGGAGCTGTTTTTT
TRBJ2-5 | TRBV12-3/TRBV12-4 | NA | many | CASSSPLGGGIQETQYF | TGTGCCAGCAGTTCCCCCTTAGGGGGGGGGATTCAAGAGACCCAGTACTTC
TRBJ2-1 | TRBV7-2 | NA | many | CASSLARRGLWFF | TGTGCCAGCAGCTTAGCGCGAAGGGGTTTATGGTTCTTC
TRBJ2-1 | TRBV18 | NA | many | CASSWGPGRSHNEQFF | TGTGCCAGCTCTTGGGGTCCTGGGCGGTCCCACAATGAGCAGTTCTTC
TRBJ1-5 | TRBV29-1 | NA | many | CSVGIGVDNQPQHF | TGCAGCGTGGGCATAGGGGTAGACAATCAGCCCCAGCATTTT
TRBJ1-3 | TRBV24-1 | NA | many | CATSPMGLSGNTIYF | TGTGCCACTAGCCCTATGGGATTATCTGGAAACACCATATATTTT
TRBJ1-5 | TRBV19 | NA | many | CASSKQNTNQPQHF | TGTGCCAGTAGTAAGCAGAACACCAATCAGCCCCAGCATTTT
TRBJ2-5 | TRBV29-1 | TRBD2 | many | CSVEDALGGGVQETQYF | TGCAGCGTTGAAGACGCCCTAGGCGGGGGGGTTCAAGAGACCCAGTACTTC
TRBJ1-5 | TRBV20-1 | TRBD1 | many | CSVGQGINQPQHF | TGCAGTGTAGGACAGGGCATTAATCAGCCCCAGCATTTT
TRBJ2-1 | TRBV19 | TRBD2 | many | CASTEGGRPYNEQFF | TGTGCCAGTACCGAGGGAGGGCGTCCCTACAATGAGCAGTTCTTC
TRBJ1-5 | TRBV18 | TRBD1 | many | CASSPPGQGAFGQPQHF | TGTGCCAGCTCACCACCGGGACAGGGGGCTTTCGGGCAGCCCCAGCATTTT
TRBJ2-7 | TRBV13 | TRBD1 | many | CASSLGGQGPYEQYF | TGTGCCAGCAGCTTAGGGGGACAGGGGCCCTACGAGCAGTACTTC
TRBJ2-3 | TRBV18 | NA | NA | CASSLRGSSTDTQYF | TGTGCCAGCTCACTCAGGGGTAGTAGCACAGATACGCAGTATTTT